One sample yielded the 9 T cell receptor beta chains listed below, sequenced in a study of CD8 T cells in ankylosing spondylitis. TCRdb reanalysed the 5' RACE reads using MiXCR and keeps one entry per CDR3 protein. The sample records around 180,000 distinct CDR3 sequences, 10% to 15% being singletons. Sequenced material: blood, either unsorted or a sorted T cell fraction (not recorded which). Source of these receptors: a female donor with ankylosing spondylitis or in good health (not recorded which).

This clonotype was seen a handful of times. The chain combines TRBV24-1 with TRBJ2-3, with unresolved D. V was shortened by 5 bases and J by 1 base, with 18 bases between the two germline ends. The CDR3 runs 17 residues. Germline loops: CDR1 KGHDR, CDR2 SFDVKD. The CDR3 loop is CATSGFGLPRGTDTQYF. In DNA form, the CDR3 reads TGTGCCACCAGTGGGTTTGGCCTACCCCGAGGCACAGATACGCAGTATTTT.

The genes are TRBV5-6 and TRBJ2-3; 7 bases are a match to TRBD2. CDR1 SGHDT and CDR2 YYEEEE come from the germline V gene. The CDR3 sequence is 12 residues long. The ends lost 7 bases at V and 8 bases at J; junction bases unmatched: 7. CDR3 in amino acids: CASVGGGATQYF. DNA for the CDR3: TGTGCCAGCGTTGGGGGGGGAGCTACGCAGTATTTT.

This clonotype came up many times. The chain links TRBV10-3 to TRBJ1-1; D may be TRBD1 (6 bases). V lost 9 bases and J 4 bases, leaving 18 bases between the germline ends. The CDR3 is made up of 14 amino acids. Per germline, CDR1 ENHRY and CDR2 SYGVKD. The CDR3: CAINEGGGPTEAFF. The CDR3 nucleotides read TGTGCCATTAATGAGGGGGGCGGACCCACTGAAGCTTTCTTT.

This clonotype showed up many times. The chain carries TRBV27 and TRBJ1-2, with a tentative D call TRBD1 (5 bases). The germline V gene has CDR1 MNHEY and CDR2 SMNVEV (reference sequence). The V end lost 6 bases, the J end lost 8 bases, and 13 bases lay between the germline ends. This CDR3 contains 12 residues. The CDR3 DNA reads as TGTGCCAGCAGGGGCAGGGTGAGCGGCTACACCTTC. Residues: CASRGRVSGYTF.

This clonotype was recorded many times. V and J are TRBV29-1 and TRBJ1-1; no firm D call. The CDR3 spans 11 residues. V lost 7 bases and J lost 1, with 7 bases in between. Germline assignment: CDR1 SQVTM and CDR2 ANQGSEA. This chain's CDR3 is CSAERNTEAFF. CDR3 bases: TGCAGCGCGGAACGGAACACTGAAGCTTTCTTT.

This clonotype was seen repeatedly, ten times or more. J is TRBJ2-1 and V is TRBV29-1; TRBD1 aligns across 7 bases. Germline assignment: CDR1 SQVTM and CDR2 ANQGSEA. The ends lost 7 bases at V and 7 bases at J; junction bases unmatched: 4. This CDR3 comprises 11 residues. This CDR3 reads CSALTGNEQFF. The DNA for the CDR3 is TGCAGCGCCCTGACAGGGAATGAGCAGTTCTTC.

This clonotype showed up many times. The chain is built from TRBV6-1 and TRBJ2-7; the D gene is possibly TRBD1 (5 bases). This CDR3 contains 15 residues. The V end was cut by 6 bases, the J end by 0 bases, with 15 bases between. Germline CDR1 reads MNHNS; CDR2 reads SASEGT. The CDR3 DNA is TGTGCCAGCAGGAAACAGGCCACCTTCTCCTACGAGCAGTACTTC. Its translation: CASRKQATFSYEQYF.

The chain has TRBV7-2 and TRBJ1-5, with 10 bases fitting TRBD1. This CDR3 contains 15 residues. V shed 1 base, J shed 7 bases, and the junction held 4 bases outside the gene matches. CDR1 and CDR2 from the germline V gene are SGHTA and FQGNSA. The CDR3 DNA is TGTGCCAGCAGCTTAGGGGGACAGGGGAGCCAGCCCCAGCATTTT. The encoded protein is CASSLGGQGSQPQHF.

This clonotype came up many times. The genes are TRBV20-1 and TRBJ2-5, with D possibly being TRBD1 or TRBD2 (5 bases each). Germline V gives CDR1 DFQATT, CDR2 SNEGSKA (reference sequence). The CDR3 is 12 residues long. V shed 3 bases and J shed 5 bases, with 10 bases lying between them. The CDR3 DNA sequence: TGCAGTGCTAGGGGACCGGCGGAGACCCAGTACTTC. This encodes CSARGPAETQYF.